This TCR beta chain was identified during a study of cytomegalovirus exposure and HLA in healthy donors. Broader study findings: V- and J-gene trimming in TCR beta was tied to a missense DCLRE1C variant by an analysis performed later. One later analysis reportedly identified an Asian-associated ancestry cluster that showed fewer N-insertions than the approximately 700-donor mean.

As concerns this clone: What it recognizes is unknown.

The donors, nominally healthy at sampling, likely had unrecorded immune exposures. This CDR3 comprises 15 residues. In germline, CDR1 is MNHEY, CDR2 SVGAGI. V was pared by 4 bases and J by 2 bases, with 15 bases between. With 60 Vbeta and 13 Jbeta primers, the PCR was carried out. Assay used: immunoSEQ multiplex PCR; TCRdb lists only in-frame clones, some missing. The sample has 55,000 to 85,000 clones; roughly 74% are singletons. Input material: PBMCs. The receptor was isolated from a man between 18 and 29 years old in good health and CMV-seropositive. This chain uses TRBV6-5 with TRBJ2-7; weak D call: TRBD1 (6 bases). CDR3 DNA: TGTGCCAGCAGTTCACAGGGCGTATGGACCTACGAGCAGTACTTC. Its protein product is CASSSQGVWTYEQYF.